This passage covers 23 T cell receptor beta chains from one sample sequenced in a study of cytomegalovirus exposure and HLA in healthy donors (TCRdb year 2017). To prepare the library, the immunoSEQ multiplex PCR assay was applied. For the multiplex PCR, a mixture combining 60 forward primers for TCR Vbeta segments and 13 reverse primers for TCR Jbeta segments was used. The table was pulled from immuneACCESS by TCRdb, which kept in-frame rearrangements only. Such tables lose some clones; where checked, under half of the loss comes from unresolved V genes, and the rest has no known cause. The sample includes roughly 130,000 clones, with approximately 76% observed a single time. Approximately 1.8% of the sample rests with the top ten. The sample taken for sequencing was PBMCs. The origin of the receptors is a man aged 35 to 55 in good health and CMV-seronegative.

The chain joins TRBV11-3 to TRBJ2-3, with TRBD2 identical over 13 bases. V shed 5 bases and J 1 base; nucleotides not matched to a gene: 3. Germline CDR1 and CDR2: SGHNT and YENEEA. CDR3 length: 16 amino acids. The CDR3 coding sequence is TGTGCCAGCAGCGAGGGGACTAGCGGGGGCACAGATACGCAGTATTTT. Its translation: CASSEGTSGGTDTQYF.

The CDR3 loop reads CASSFPGVGEQYF. The DNA for the CDR3 is TGTGCCAGCAGTTTCCCGGGGGTTGGCGAGCAGTACTTC. This chain joins TRBV27 and TRBJ2-7; the D gene is possibly TRBD2 (6 bases). The germline V gene encodes CDR1 MNHEY and CDR2 SMNVEV (reference sequence). V lost 3 bases to trimming and J lost 6 bases, with 12 bases between them. This CDR3 comprises 13 residues.

This clone was found a few times. V and J are TRBV28 and TRBJ1-4; TRBD1 matches 11 bases. This CDR3 region has 16 residues. Germline assignment: CDR1 MDHEN and CDR2 SYDVKM. Trimming cost V 7 bases and J 7 bases; bases outside gene matches: 11. CDR3 in DNA: TGTGCCAGCACCGCTAGCCCGGGACAGGGGGGTGAAAAACTGTTTTTT. The encoded protein is CASTASPGQGGEKLFF.

The CDR3 nucleotides are TGTGCCAGTAGTGTAGCGGGGGGCCCAACCTACGAGCAGTACTTC. This encodes CASSVAGGPTYEQYF. V and J are TRBV19 and TRBJ2-5; 10 nucleotides match TRBD2. The DNA end favors TRBJ2-7, so the J call may be wrong. The CDR3 consists of 15 residues. Germline assignment: CDR1 LNHDA and CDR2 SQIVND (reference sequence).

This chain joins TRBV30 and TRBJ2-1; 9 bases align to TRBD2. Germline CDR1 and CDR2: GTSNPN and SVGIG (reference sequence). Trimming at V came to 6 bases and at J to 5 bases, leaving 17 bases not matched to a gene. The CDR3 runs 17 residues. The CDR3 bases are TGTGCCTGCGATAGAATTGGCGGGGGGGCGTTGCACAATGAGCAGTTCTTC. Protein sequence: CACDRIGGGALHNEQFF.

The chain links TRBV19 to TRBJ1-1; 9 bases line up with TRBD1. CDR1 and CDR2 from the germline V gene are LNHDA and SQIVND (reference sequence). Unmatched junction bases numbered 6, after V lost 4 bases and J lost 6 bases. This CDR3 contains 14 residues. The CDR3 is CASSTGTGFSEAFF. The CDR3 DNA reads TGTGCCAGTAGTACAGGGACAGGGTTCTCTGAAGCTTTCTTT.

This chain connects TRBV30 to TRBJ1-3, with 8 bases aligning to TRBD1. Per germline, CDR1 GTSNPN and CDR2 SVGIG (reference sequence). The CDR3 is 15 residues long. J was trimmed by 6 bases and V by 4 bases; bases with no gene match: 11. Here the CDR3 reads CAWNPSAGGPNTIYF. CDR3 DNA sequence: TGTGCCTGGAACCCTTCGGCAGGGGGCCCAAACACCATATATTTT.

This clone has a single count. An end of the junction does not agree with germline; a read error may underlie this. J is TRBJ1-5 and V is TRBV6-1, with D hard to call. From germline, CDR1 is MNHNS and CDR2 SASEGT. The CDR3 spans 13 residues. The CDR3 loop is CASSEEVWRTRNF. In DNA, the CDR3 is TGTGCCAGCAGTGAGGAGGTGTGGCGGACCCGGAATTTT.

This chain links TRBV7-2 with TRBJ2-5; maybe TRBD1 (6 bases). The length of the CDR3 is 14 residues. Germline V gene lookup returns CDR1 SGHTA and CDR2 FQGNSA. Trimming shortened V by 3 bases and J by 2 bases, and 10 bases separated the two germline ends. The CDR3 coding sequence is TGTGCCAGCAGCTTCACAGGGAAACAAGAGACCCAGTACTTC. Amino acid sequence: CASSFTGKQETQYF.

The rearrangement uses TRBV25-1 and TRBJ2-3, with 7 bases lining up with TRBD1. The CDR3 is 16 amino acids. Germline V gene data show CDR1 as MGHDK and CDR2 as SYGVNS. Trimming at V came to 3 bases and at J to 1 base, leaving 7 bases not matched to a gene. The DNA of the CDR3 is TGTGCCAGCAGTGATAGTTTAGGGGGCGGCACAGATACGCAGTATTTT. It codes for CASSDSLGGGTDTQYF.

The chain uses TRBV5-6 and TRBJ2-1, with D perhaps TRBD1 (6 bases). CDR3 length: 15 amino acids. Germline CDR1 SGHDT, CDR2 YYEEEE. Trimming cost V 0 bases and J 2 bases, with 9 bases left between them. The CDR3, as DNA: TGTGCCAGCAGCTTGGGTGGGGGCGCCTACAATGAGCAGTTCTTC. It specifies CASSLGGGAYNEQFF.

The CDR3 loop is CASSFFQGPGELFF. CDR3 in DNA: TGTGCCAGCAGTTTTTTTCAGGGGCCCGGGGAGCTGTTTTTT. The chain uses TRBV27 and TRBJ2-2, with TRBD1 as a possible D gene (6 bases). V lost 3 bases and J lost 6, with 11 bases in between. Per germline, CDR1 MNHEY and CDR2 SMNVEV (reference sequence). The length of the CDR3 is 14 residues.

This rearrangement joins TRBV12-5 to TRBJ2-3, with 11 bases matching TRBD1. Trimming cost V 2 bases and J 3 bases; bases outside gene matches: 7. This CDR3 comprises 17 residues. The germline V gene has CDR1 LGHNT and CDR2 FRNRAP. DNA of the CDR3: TGTGCTAGTGGTTTGCACGGGGGGACAGGGGGAACAGATACGCAGTATTTT. Its translation: CASGLHGGTGGTDTQYF.

This clone was picked up a small number of times. The gene calls are TRBV7-8 and TRBJ1-5; tentatively, D is TRBD1 (6 bases). This CDR3 spans 15 amino acids. Germline CDR1 and CDR2: SGHVS and FQNEAQ. Trimming cost V 5 bases and J 7 bases, with 18 bases left between them. The DNA of the CDR3 is TGTGCCAGCAGCCAACAGGGCGCCTTAGGGCAGCCCCAGCATTTT. The encoded protein is CASSQQGALGQPQHF. Variable domain in full (rest from reference TRBV7-8 and TRBJ1-5): GAGVSQSPRYKVAKRGQDVALRCDPISGHVSLFWYQQALGQGPEFLTYFQNEAQLDKSGLPSDRFFAERPEGSVSTLKIQRTQQEDSAVYLCASSQQGALGQPQHFGDGTRLSIL.

For the CDR3, the DNA is TGTGCCAGCAGCTCCGGGACAGGGGGGTACAATGAGCAGTTCTTC. Its translation: CASSSGTGGYNEQFF. This chain links TRBV11-2 with TRBJ2-1; 11 nucleotides match TRBD1. This CDR3 spans 15 amino acids. Trimming took 4 bases from V and 4 from J; bases not matched to a gene: 3. Germline V gives CDR1 SGHAT, CDR2 FQNNGV.

This clone was seen a handful of times. The J gene is TRBJ2-6, the V gene TRBV28; no definite D call. The CDR3 sequence is 13 residues long. CDR1 MDHEN and CDR2 SYDVKM come from the germline V gene. V shed 9 bases and J shed 0 bases, with 6 bases lying between them. CDR3 nucleotide sequence: TGTGCCAGTCTACGCTCTGGGGCCAACGTCCTGACTTTC. Its protein product is CASLRSGANVLTF.

In its sample, this clone was seen once. V gene TRBV18 combines with J gene TRBJ2-5; TRBD1 agrees at 8 bases. This CDR3 has 14 residues. Germline CDR1 KGHSH, CDR2 LQKENI. With V trimmed by 6 bases and J by 2 bases, 5 bases remained unmatched. This CDR3 is CASSRRTGQETQYF. The CDR3 DNA follows: TGTGCCAGCTCCCGCCGGACAGGGCAAGAGACCCAGTACTTC. Supplemented by reference TRBV18 and TRBJ2-5, the full variable domain reads NAGVMQNPRHLVRRRGQEARLRCSPMKGHSHVYWYRQLPEEGLKFMVYLQKENIIDESGMPKERFSAEFPKEGPSILRIQQVVRGDSAAYFCASSRRTGQETQYFGPGTRLLVL.

The V and J genes are TRBV27 and TRBJ2-7; weak D call: TRBD2 (6 bases). The germline V gene has CDR1 MNHEY and CDR2 SMNVEV (reference sequence). The CDR3 spans 13 residues. V lost 5 bases and J lost 3, with 11 bases in between. Here the CDR3 DNA reads TGTGCCAGCAGTGCGGGACTCTACTACGAGCAGTACTTC. This sequence encodes CASSAGLYYEQYF.

The chain employs TRBV7-9 and TRBJ2-3; D may be TRBD2 (5 bases). The CDR3 extends over 14 amino acids. Germline CDR1 reads SEHNR; CDR2 reads FQNEAQ (reference sequence). Trimming took off 1 base at V and 4 bases at J, with 9 bases between the two ends. The CDR3 sequence is CASSLEQEADTQYF. CDR3 DNA: TGTGCCAGCAGCTTAGAGCAGGAGGCAGATACGCAGTATTTT. Variable domain in full (rest from reference TRBV7-9 and TRBJ2-3): DTGVSQNPRHKITKRGQNVTFRCDPISEHNRLYWYRQTLGQGPEFLTYFQNEAQLEKSRLLSDRFSAERPKGSFSTLEIQRTEQGDSAMYLCASSLEQEADTQYFGPGTRLTVL.

This clone showed up just a few times. CDR3 sequence reads: CASSVIRGSGYTF. The CDR3 nucleotides are TGTGCCAGCAGCGTCATCAGGGGATCTGGCTACACCTTC. The chain couples TRBV9 to TRBJ1-2, with D tentatively TRBD1 (6 bases). Trimming pared 2 bases from V and 7 bases from J, leaving 12 bases between. CDR1 and CDR2 from the germline V gene are SGDLS and YYNGEE. The CDR3 contains 13 residues.

CDR3 in amino acids: CASSLAGAGGPDTQYF. In DNA form, the CDR3 reads TGTGCCAGCAGCTTGGCGGGGGCGGGAGGGCCAGATACGCAGTATTTT. The chain has TRBV5-4 and TRBJ2-3; 9 positions agree with TRBD2. The CDR3 extends over 16 amino acids. Germline V gene data show CDR1 as SGHNT and CDR2 as YYREEE (reference sequence). J lost 4 bases, V lost 0 bases, and 6 bases had no gene match.

CDR3 sequence reads: CASSRRTSNEQFF. The DNA for the CDR3 is TGTGCCAGCAGCCGACGGACTAGCAATGAGCAGTTCTTC. V usage is TRBV7-2 and J usage is TRBJ2-1; TRBD2 agrees at 7 bases. This CDR3 comprises 13 residues. V was pared by 5 bases and J by 6 bases, with 4 bases of the junction left unmatched. The germline gives CDR1 SGHTA, CDR2 FQGNSA.

V is TRBV5-1 and J is TRBJ2-5, with TRBD1 matching 7 bases. The better agreement between TRBJ2-7 and the DNA end casts doubt on the J call. The CDR3 length is 13 residues. Germline CDR1 reads SGHRS; CDR2 reads YFSETQ. The CDR3 sequence is CASSQDRAYEQYF. CDR3 DNA: TGCGCCAGCAGTCAAGACAGGGCCTACGAGCAGTACTTC.